This T cell receptor (beta chain) stems from a study of breast tumors, draining lymph nodes, adjacent tissues (dated by TCRdb to about 2016). General notes on the study: TCR beta repertoires were compared across tumor, adjacent nontumor tissue and axillary lymph nodes obtained from breast cancer patients. The study was designed to assess the relationships and possible T-cell exchange between tumor, surrounding tissue and draining lymph node repertoires in human breast cancer. The research as a whole found: Rather than being directly demonstrated, the conclusion that tumor T cells originate in lymph nodes was presented as consistent with a hypothesis. The data were considered consistent with the idea that most tumor T cells come from the lymph node and then expand in tumor tissue. Tumor and nontumor tissue repertoires were significantly more similar in luminal-like than in basal-like breast cancer. Tumor T-cell repertoires showed less diversity than lymph node repertoires and more diversity than nontumor tissue repertoires, and tumor T-cell repertoires showed preferential V and J gene usage.

The CDR3, from cysteine to phenylalanine, totals 13 residues. The kept DNA is CDR3 alone, 39 bases in frame from the first base. CDR1 and CDR2 are drawn from the germline V gene: KGHSH, LQKENI. V was cut back by 3 bases and J by 2 bases, leaving a gap of 7 bases between them. The adjacent samples were made up of nontumor breast tissue that surrounded the tumor. These reads were obtained on an Illumina HiSeq 2000. Multiplex PCR amplification was used to generate the TCR beta chain libraries. High-throughput sequencing was used to analyze the amplified TCR beta chain products. The public reads were reprocessed in TCRdb via fastp at Q25 and MiXCR, keeping in-frame beta chains. Rows with a matching CDR3 protein are joined into one entry that keeps the most common DNA and genes. For this sample the table gives fewer than 15,000 distinct CDR3 sequences, of which approximately 45% were detected only once. About 28% of the sample rests with the top ten.

This clonotype was recorded at least ten times. The antigen it recognizes is unknown. Base-call qualities are not available, and no considerably larger clone is one nucleotide away. This sequence originates from a female donor with breast cancer. Some clones in this sample may be carry-over from other donors' samples. The sequencing sample was made of tumor-adjacent breast tissue. The sequence is built from TRBV18 and TRBJ2-5; the D segment cannot be called with confidence. The bases are TGTGCCAGCTCACCCGACCTACAAGAGACCCAGTACTTC. Its translation is CASSPDLQETQYF.